These 24 T cell receptor beta chains were all obtained from the same sample, sequenced in a study of beta chain features in type 1 diabetes. Overall study results and limits: TCRB CDR3s from Type 1 diabetes patients were moderately but significantly shorter in all four CD4+ subsets.

Expressed TCRB transcripts were sequenced because the isolated RNA had all been reverse transcribed beforehand. The table came from immunoSEQ multiplex PCR; TCRdb's copy has only in-frame clones and leaves some out. In the table there are 150,000 or so clones, about 8.1% of which are singletons. The antigens for these receptors are not known. Material: central memory CD4+ T cells from blood. The receptors derive from a young woman with type 1 diabetes.

This clone came up a few times. The CDR3 protein is CASCENDQPQHF. In DNA form, the CDR3 reads TGTGCCAGCTGCGAGAACGATCAGCCCCAGCATTTT. The J gene is TRBJ1-5, the V gene TRBV6-6, with D unclear. The ends were cut back, 8 bases at V and 5 bases at J, with 10 bases in the middle. Germline V gene lookup returns CDR1 MNHNY and CDR2 SVGAGI (reference sequence). This CDR3 is built from 12 residues.

The chain has TRBV27 and TRBJ2-1, with a tentative D call TRBD2 (5 bases). The CDR3 has 15 residues. Germline V CDR1 and CDR2: MNHEY, SMNVEV (reference sequence). The V end was cut by 3 bases, the J end by 0 bases, with 9 bases between. The CDR3 nucleotides are TGTGCCAGCAGTTTCCCTAGCAGCTCCTACAATGAGCAGTTCTTC. Translation: CASSFPSSSYNEQFF.

This clone was observed a handful of times. V is TRBV11-2 and J is TRBJ2-7; TRBD2 matches at 7 bases. This CDR3 has 12 amino acids. CDR1 and CDR2 from the germline V gene are SGHAT and FQNNGV. After removal of 5 bases from V and 3 bases from J, the junction contained 1 base not matched to a gene. As DNA, the CDR3 is TGTGCCAGCAGCCGGGAGGTCTACGAGCAGTACTTC. Translation: CASSREVYEQYF.

This clone turned up a few times. The chain combines TRBV9 with TRBJ1-6, with D perhaps TRBD1 (5 bases). The CDR3 has 16 residues. Trimming cost V 4 bases and J 6 bases, with 17 bases left between them. Per the germline V gene, CDR1 is SGDLS and CDR2 is YYNGEE. The CDR3 is CASSPNWGGGNSPLHF. CDR3 DNA sequence: TGTGCCAGCAGCCCGAATTGGGGGGGTGGTAATTCACCCCTCCACTTT. The entire variable domain, with the rest obtained from reference TRBV9 and TRBJ1-6, is as follows: DSGVTQTPKHLITATGQRVTLRCSPRSGDLSVYWYQQSLDQGLQFLIQYYNGEERAKGNILERFSAQQFPDLHSELNLSSLELGDSALYFCASSPNWGGGNSPLHFGNGTRLTVT.

This clone appeared a few times. The chain employs TRBV7-2 and TRBJ2-2; D is possibly TRBD2 (6 bases). The CDR3 runs 17 residues. Germline-derived CDR1 and CDR2 are SGHTA and FQGNSA. V gave up 5 bases and J gave up 0 bases, with 16 bases separating them. The CDR3 coding sequence is TGTGCCAGCAGCGCCATTTCCGGGACTGCGAACACCGGGGAGCTGTTTTTT. Translating gives CASSAISGTANTGELFF.

The J gene is TRBJ2-1, the V gene TRBV6-5; 12 bases align to TRBD2. Losses at the gene ends were 0 bases for V and 10 bases for J; bases not matched to a gene: 1. This CDR3 spans 14 amino acids. Germline values: CDR1 MNHEY, CDR2 SVGAGI. The CDR3 spells CASSYSGTSGEQFF. The CDR3 DNA reads TGTGCCAGCAGTTACTCCGGGACTAGCGGGGAGCAGTTCTTC.

In its sample, this clone was seen many times. The CDR3 coding sequence is TGTGCCAGCTCACCCGGTTATGGCTACACCTTC. Protein: CASSPGYGYTF. The rearrangement links TRBV18 to TRBJ1-2; D gene unclear. The CDR3 spans 11 residues. Germline CDR1 reads KGHSH; CDR2 reads LQKENI. Between the trimmed V and J ends, which lost 3 bases and 5 bases, there was a span of 4 bases.

This clone has only a few counts. The chain combines TRBV19 with TRBJ2-2; TRBD1 is a possible D gene (7 bases). The CDR3 spans 14 residues. Germline V gene sequence: CDR1 LNHDA, CDR2 SQIVND (reference sequence). Trimming left V 3 bases short and J 8 bases short, with 13 bases between. The DNA for the CDR3 is TGTGCCAGTAGTATCGCGACAGGGAGGGGGGAGCTGTTTTTT. As protein: CASSIATGRGELFF.

This clone was seen a handful of times. V is TRBV27 and J is TRBJ2-7; D may be TRBD2 (6 bases). Germline V gene sequence: CDR1 MNHEY, CDR2 SMNVEV (reference sequence). This CDR3 comprises 13 residues. The V end lost 1 base, the J end lost 6 bases, and 10 bases lay between the germline ends. CDR3 bases: TGTGCCAGCAGTTTATTCTTGGAGGGCGAGCAGTACTTC. Protein: CASSLFLEGEQYF.

The rearrangement links TRBV6-6 to TRBJ1-6, with 8 bases lining up with TRBD1. After removal of 9 bases from V and 10 bases from J, the junction contained 5 bases not matched to a gene. This CDR3 is 12 amino acids long. Germline assignment: CDR1 MNHNY and CDR2 SVGAGI (reference sequence). CDR3 in amino acids: CASGQGYSPLHF. Here the CDR3 DNA reads TGTGCCAGTGGACAGGGCTACTCACCCCTCCACTTT.

This clone was seen only a few times. The rearrangement uses TRBV4-1 and TRBJ2-7; 11 nucleotides match TRBD2. Germline CDR1 MGHRA, CDR2 YSYEKL. J was trimmed by 2 bases and V by 4 bases; bases with no gene match: 4. The CDR3 extends over 15 amino acids. CDR3 bases: TGCGCCAGCAGCCTTGGGACTAGCGGTACCTACGAGCAGTACTTC. Translation gives CASSLGTSGTYEQYF.

This clone was detected only a few times. The rearrangement uses TRBV5-1 and TRBJ2-5; possibly TRBD1 for D (6 bases). The CDR3 is 14 amino acids. The germline CDR1 and CDR2 sequences are SGHRS and YFSETQ. V lost 2 bases, J lost 4 bases, and 12 bases lay in between. In DNA form, the CDR3 reads TGCGCCAGCAGCTTACAGGGATTTGGAGAGACCCAGTACTTC. This codes for CASSLQGFGETQYF.

This clone was detected a few times. The chain couples TRBV29-1 to TRBJ2-5; 11 bases match TRBD2. Losses at the gene ends were 4 bases for V and 1 base for J; bases not matched to a gene: 2. CDR1 is SQVTM, CDR2 ANQGSEA, per germline. The CDR3 loop spans 14 amino acids. In DNA, the CDR3 is TGCAGCGTTGCGGGGACTAGCGGCCAAGAGACCCAGTACTTC. The encoded protein is CSVAGTSGQETQYF. Supplemented by reference TRBV29-1 and TRBJ2-5, the full variable domain reads SAVISQKPSRDICQRGTSLTIQCQVDSQVTMMFWYRQQPGQSLTLIATANQGSEATYESGFVIDKFPISRPNLTFSTLTVSNMSPEDSSIYLCSVAGTSGQETQYFGPGTRLLVL.

This chain joins TRBV2 and TRBJ1-2; D ambiguous. Deletions cut 3 bases from V and 4 bases from J, with 15 bases between. The germline V gene has CDR1 SNHLY and CDR2 FYNNEI. The CDR3 spans 15 residues. In DNA, the CDR3 is TGTGCCAGCAGTGAGTCGCGAGGCCGGTCCTATGGCTACACCTTC. This encodes CASSESRGRSYGYTF. The full variable domain, its missing parts supplied by reference TRBV2 and TRBJ1-2, is EPEVTQTPSHQVTQMGQEVILRCVPISNHLYFYWYRQILGQKVEFLVSFYNNEISEKSEIFDDQFSVERPDGSNFTLKIRSTKLEDSAMYFCASSESRGRSYGYTFGSGTRLTVV.

The rearrangement joins TRBV19 to TRBJ1-4; TRBD1 agrees at 8 bases. The V gene end was trimmed by 5 bases and the J gene end by 2 bases; junction bases not matched to a gene: 7. This CDR3 is 16 amino acids long. Looked up from germline, CDR1 is LNHDA and CDR2 is SQIVND (reference sequence). CDR3: CASSRQGQETNEKLFF. CDR3 DNA sequence: TGTGCCAGTAGTCGACAGGGGCAAGAGACTAATGAAAAACTGTTTTTT.

There are many counts of this clone. V and J are TRBV29-1 and TRBJ2-3; 7 bases line up with TRBD2. Germline V gene data show CDR1 as SQVTM and CDR2 as ANQGSEA. V lost 4 bases, J lost 4 bases, and 5 bases stayed unmatched. This CDR3 is 13 amino acids long. Here the CDR3 DNA reads TGCAGCGTTGTCCCGGGAGGTCCAGATACGCAGTATTTT. It codes for CSVVPGGPDTQYF.

The genes are TRBV18 and TRBJ2-1; 7 nucleotides line up with TRBD1. The CDR3 is made up of 13 amino acids. The trim removed 6 bases at V and 5 bases at J, leaving 4 bases unmatched. Looked up from germline, CDR1 is KGHSH and CDR2 is LQKENI. In nucleotides, the CDR3 is TGTGCCAGCTCTACGGGACAGAACAATGAGCAGTTCTTC. Residues: CASSTGQNNEQFF.

The V and J genes are TRBV18 and TRBJ2-3, with D hard to call. The CDR3 totals 17 residues. Germline CDR1 KGHSH, CDR2 LQKENI. V shed 0 bases and J shed 1 base, with 14 bases lying between them. CDR3 residues: CASSPPDWSLGTDTQYF. The CDR3 DNA is TGTGCCAGCTCACCACCAGATTGGTCTCTAGGCACAGATACGCAGTATTTT.

The gene calls are TRBV14 and TRBJ1-6, with D uncertain. Per the germline V gene, CDR1 is SGHDN and CDR2 is FVKESK. This CDR3 has 11 amino acids. Trimming took off 0 bases at V and 14 bases at J, with 5 bases between the two ends. In DNA form, the CDR3 reads TGTGCCAGCAGCCAAGATTTCACCCTCCACTTT. Its protein is CASSQDFTLHF.

This clone was seen more than once but under ten times. The rearrangement joins TRBV11-2 to TRBJ2-7; D might be TRBD2 (6 bases). The CDR3 has 13 residues. Between the trimmed V and J ends, which lost 10 bases and 1 base, there was a span of 14 bases. CDR1 is SGHAT and CDR2 is FQNNGV in the germline V gene. The CDR3 DNA reads TGTGCCACCGTAGGCGGGACTTCCTACGAGCAGTACTTC. This encodes CATVGGTSYEQYF.

This chain links TRBV7-3 with TRBJ2-2; D gene uncertain. Between the trimmed V and J ends, which lost 4 bases and 3 bases, there was a span of 12 bases. Germline assignment: CDR1 SGHTA and CDR2 FQGTGA. The CDR3 consists of 15 residues. The CDR3 sequence: CASSSRRVDTGELFF. The CDR3, as DNA: TGTGCCAGCAGCTCCCGCCGGGTTGACACCGGGGAGCTGTTTTTT.

This clone has a handful of counts. The rearrangement joins TRBV30 to TRBJ1-2; no reliable D call. CDR1 GTSNPN and CDR2 SVGIG come from the germline V gene (reference sequence). V lost 8 bases to trimming and J lost 4 bases, with 11 bases between them. This CDR3 has 11 amino acids. The CDR3 protein is CALERAYGYTF. In nucleotides, the CDR3 is TGTGCCCTCGAGAGGGCCTATGGCTACACCTTC.

The rearrangement links TRBV28 to TRBJ1-2, with 7 positions matching TRBD1. Germline CDR1 and CDR2: MDHEN and SYDVKM. J was trimmed by 4 bases and V by 5 bases; bases with no gene match: 4. The CDR3 sequence is 13 residues long. CDR3 loop: CASSAGQPYGYTF. CDR3 bases: TGTGCCAGCAGTGCGGGACAGCCCTATGGCTACACCTTC.

In this sample, this clone turned up a few times. The CDR3 nucleotides are TGTGCCAGCAGCCCCCTCCTACAGGGGAGAGAGACCCAGTACTTC. Translation: CASSPLLQGRETQYF. This sequence joins TRBV11-2 and TRBJ2-5; 7 bases align to TRBD1. The ends lost 5 bases at V and 4 bases at J; junction bases unmatched: 10. The CDR3 sequence is 15 residues long. Germline V CDR1 and CDR2: SGHAT, FQNNGV.